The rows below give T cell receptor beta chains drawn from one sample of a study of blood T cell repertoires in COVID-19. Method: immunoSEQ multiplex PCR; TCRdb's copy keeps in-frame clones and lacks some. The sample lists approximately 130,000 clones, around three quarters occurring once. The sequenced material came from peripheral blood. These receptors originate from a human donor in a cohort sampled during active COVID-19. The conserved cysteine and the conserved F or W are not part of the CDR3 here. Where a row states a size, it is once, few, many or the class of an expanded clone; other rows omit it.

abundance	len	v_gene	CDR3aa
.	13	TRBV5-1	ASSNRGQGENIQY
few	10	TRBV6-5	ASTPGGHEQY
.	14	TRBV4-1	ASSHSLSVSREAQY
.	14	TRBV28	ASSFQRGGKADTQY
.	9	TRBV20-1	SANRVYGYT
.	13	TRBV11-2	ASSLNRGGNYEQY
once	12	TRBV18	ASSPRTGQETQY
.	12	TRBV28	ASSQGGLNTEAF
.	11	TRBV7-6	ASTQGRHTEAF
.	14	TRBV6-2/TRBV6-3	ASSYSLTDMNTEAF
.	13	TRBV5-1	ASSLTGTGSYEQY
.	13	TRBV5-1	ASNYGTGTGRELF
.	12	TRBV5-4	ASSLRDRGYGYT
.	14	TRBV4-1	ASSQSTSTNTGELF
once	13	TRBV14	ASSQVRGSFHEQF
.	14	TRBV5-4	ASSLRYGTEAYEQY
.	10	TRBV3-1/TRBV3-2	ASSQGGGTGT
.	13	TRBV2	ATSLRDRVIDEQY
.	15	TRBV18	ASSPQAGGELGYGYT
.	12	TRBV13	ASSLGTGVQPQH
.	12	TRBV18	ASSPAGWNTEAF
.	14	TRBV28	ASISHGQRGSYEQY
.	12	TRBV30	AWSSGENNSPLH
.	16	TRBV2	ASSEDGAEVSSNYGYT
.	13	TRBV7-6	ASSPAQGRGQPQH
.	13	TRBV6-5	ASSYSGGGNQPQH
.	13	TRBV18	ASSPPQTGESEQY
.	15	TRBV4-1	ASSQDRSGGRGETQY
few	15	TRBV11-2	ASSSDVGEGSGNTIY
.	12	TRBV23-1	ASSRDRCTDTQY
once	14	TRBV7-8	ASSRPSGSSYNEQF
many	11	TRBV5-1	ASGTGSTDTQY
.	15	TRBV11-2	ASSLDGTGTGGEKLF
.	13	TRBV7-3	ASSLWDTGANVLT
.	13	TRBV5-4	ASSIQGARDETQY
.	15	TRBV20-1	SASVAGGPLFTDTQY
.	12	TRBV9	ASSATHVNTEAF
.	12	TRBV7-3	ASSLTLYTGELF
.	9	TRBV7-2	ASSPQETQY
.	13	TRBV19	ASTRAGVTNYGYT
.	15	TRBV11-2	ASSLELGRSGANVLT
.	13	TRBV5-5	ASSLMGGDTGELF
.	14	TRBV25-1	ASSSGTGEGGYGYT
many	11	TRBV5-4	ASRLGGTDEQY
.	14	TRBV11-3	ASSPGPGEIYNEQF
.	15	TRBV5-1	ASSYGQQFSGANVLT
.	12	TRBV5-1	ASSFGAPGDEQY
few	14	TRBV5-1	ASSQGSGTGDQPQH
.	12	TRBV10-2	ASSDQGSNTEAF
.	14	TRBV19	ASSDPGTSGPDTQY
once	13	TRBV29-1	SVEGRGRAPGELF
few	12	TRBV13	ASALLKGGNEQF
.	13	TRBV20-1	SASETGGGRGGYT
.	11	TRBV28	ASSLARSYEQY
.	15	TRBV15	ATSTLAGGLYTGELF
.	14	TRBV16	ASSQLTRARDAPQH
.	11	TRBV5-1	ASSPAGNQPQH